This record looks at one TCR beta chain sequence and its context. Its matching antigen is unknown. This record comes from a study of T cells in Graves' hyperthyroidism and ophthalmopathy. Study conclusions and caveats: Expanded thyroid clonotypes (above 0.001) were mostly also found in blood.

Patients were aged 18 to 65, had disease duration under 2 months, and had newly diagnosed hyperthyroidism. Uncontrolled infections, other autoimmune diseases, pregnancy or lactation led to exclusion of patients. Trimming removed 5 bases from V and 8 bases from J, with 13 bases in between. There are 13 residues in the CDR3. Germline values: CDR1 MNHEY, CDR2 SVGEGT. RNA transcripts provided the source from which TCR beta CDR3 regions were amplified. RT-PCR in the first round (using the HTBI primer set) targeted the TCR CDR3. Via MiXCR, TCRdb re-called the multiplex PCR reads, giving one row per CDR3 protein. Of over 650,000 distinct CDR3 sequences in the sample, around 15% were seen once.

The material sequenced was blood. The chain uses TRBV6-2 or TRBV6-3 and TRBJ2-4, with D maybe TRBD2 (5 bases). The receptor comes from a man younger than 35 with Graves' hyperthyroidism. CDR3 nucleotides: TGTGCCAGCAGTCGGGCCCGGCGGGACATTCAGTACTTC. Its translation is CASSRARRDIQYF.